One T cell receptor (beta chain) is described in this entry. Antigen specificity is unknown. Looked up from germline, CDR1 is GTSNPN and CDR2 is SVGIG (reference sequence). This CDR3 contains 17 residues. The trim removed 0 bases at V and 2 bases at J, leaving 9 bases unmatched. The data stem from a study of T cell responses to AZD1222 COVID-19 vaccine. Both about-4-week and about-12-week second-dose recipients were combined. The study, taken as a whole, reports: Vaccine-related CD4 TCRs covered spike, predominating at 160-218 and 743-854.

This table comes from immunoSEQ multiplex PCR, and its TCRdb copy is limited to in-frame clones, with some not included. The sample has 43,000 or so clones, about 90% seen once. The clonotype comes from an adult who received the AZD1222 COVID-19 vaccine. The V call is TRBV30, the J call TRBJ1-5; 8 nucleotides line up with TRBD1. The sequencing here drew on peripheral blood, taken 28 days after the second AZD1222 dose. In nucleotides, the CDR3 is TGTGCCTGGAGTGTAGACAGGGGCCAAACCGGCAATCAGCCCCAGCATTTT. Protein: CAWSVDRGQTGNQPQHF.